The rows below give T cell receptor beta chains drawn from one sample of a study of blood T cell repertoires in COVID-19. Only in-frame clones appear in the TCRdb table, and some are missing; sequencing was by immunoSEQ multiplex PCR. This sample has just under 300,000 clones; about 88% occur once, and the top ten carry roughly 1.3%. The sample was peripheral blood. Receptor source: a man between 70 and 80 years old with acute or convalescent COVID-19. CDR3s include the opening cysteine and the closing phenylalanine or tryptophan. The D gene is left open where the match is weak. Expanded clones are given a class, and other clones once, few, many or no size at all.

size	V	D	J	CDR3	DNA
NA	TRBV3-1/TRBV3-2	TRBD1	TRBJ1-2	CASSRRTGDGYTF	TGTGCCAGCAGCCGCAGGACAGGGGATGGCTACACCTTC
once	TRBV5-1	TRBD2	TRBJ2-3	CASSLAFGTSGEDTQYF	TGCGCCAGCAGCTTGGCCTTTGGGACTAGCGGGGAAGATACGCAGTATTTT
NA	TRBV7-2	TRBD1	TRBJ1-2	CASSSTGVGYTF	TGTGCCAGCAGCAGCACAGGGGTTGGCTACACCTTC
NA	TRBV1	NA	TRBJ2-7	CTSSQSTGTSGGPWYEQYF	TGCACCAGCAGCCAATCGACCGGGACTAGCGGGGGGCCGTGGTACGAGCAGTACTTC
many	TRBV7-9	NA	TRBJ1-1	CASSFAGRTEAFF	TGTGCCAGCAGCTTTGCAGGGAGGACTGAAGCTTTCTTT
NA	TRBV4-3	NA	TRBJ1-2	CASSRDAFQDYAGYTF	TGCGCCAGCAGCCGAGACGCCTTTCAGGACTATGCTGGCTACACCTTC
NA	TRBV4-3	NA	TRBJ1-6	CASSQGLTGDSPLHF	TGCGCCAGCAGCCAAGGTTTAACGGGGGATTCACCCCTCCACTTT
NA	TRBV10-3	NA	TRBJ2-3	CAISDSAGPADTQYF	TGTGCCATCAGTGATAGCGCGGGCCCGGCAGATACGCAGTATTTT
NA	TRBV7-6	NA	TRBJ1-4	CASSSIGGEKLFF	TGTGCCAGCAGCTCGATCGGCGGAGAAAAACTGTTTTTT
NA	TRBV29-1	TRBD2	TRBJ2-3	CSVAGTSGRASTDTQYF	TGCAGCGTAGCCGGGACTAGCGGGAGAGCTAGCACAGATACGCAGTATTTT
NA	TRBV28	TRBD1	TRBJ1-2	CASSLTGGAGYGYTF	TGTGCCAGCAGTCTGACAGGGGGCGCGGGGTATGGCTACACCTTC
NA	TRBV6-5	NA	TRBJ2-3	CASSRPAVSTDTQYF	TGTGCCAGCAGCCGCCCTGCGGTTAGCACAGATACGCAGTATTTT
NA	TRBV7-2	NA	TRBJ1-6	CASSLGVFGGYNSPLHF	TGTGCCAGCAGCTTAGGGGTTTTCGGCGGATATAATTCACCCCTCCACTTT
NA	TRBV5-1	TRBD1	TRBJ2-2	CASSPMTGDTGELFF	TGCGCCAGCAGCCCGATGACAGGGGACACCGGGGAGCTGTTTTTT
NA	TRBV29-1	NA	TRBJ2-1	CSGVVQDLRSYNEQFF	TGCAGTGGCGTTGTACAGGACCTTCGAAGTTACAATGAGCAGTTCTTC
NA	TRBV19	NA	TRBJ2-7	CASSIARGRGEQYF	TGTGCCAGTAGTATCGCCCGGGGCAGGGGCGAGCAGTACTTC
NA	TRBV27	NA	TRBJ2-5	CASSLWGDLETQYF	TGTGCCAGCAGTTTGTGGGGAGACCTAGAGACCCAGTACTTC
few	TRBV30	NA	TRBJ1-6	CAWTIPGTYNSPLHF	TGTGCCTGGACTATACCCGGGACATATAATTCACCCCTCCACTTT
once	TRBV28	NA	TRBJ1-1	CASSLGLGNTEAFF	TGTGCCAGCAGTTTAGGCCTGGGCAACACTGAAGCTTTCTTT
NA	TRBV24-1	TRBD1	TRBJ1-2	CATSMTGGDYGYTF	TGTGCCACCAGTATGACAGGGGGCGATTATGGCTACACCTTC
NA	TRBV3-1/TRBV3-2	TRBD2	TRBJ2-7	CASSQGAGGSYEQYF	TGTGCCAGCAGCCAAGGAGCGGGGGGCTCCTACGAGCAGTACTTC
NA	TRBV6-2/TRBV6-3	TRBD1	TRBJ2-7	CASSYSGTESYEQYF	TGTGCCAGCAGTTACTCCGGGACAGAGTCTTACGAGCAGTACTTC
NA	TRBV6-2/TRBV6-3	TRBD2	TRBJ2-3	CASSYLAGGSTDTQYF	TGTGCCAGCAGTTACCTAGCGGGAGGTAGCACAGATACGCAGTATTTT
NA	TRBV5-4	NA	TRBJ2-7	CASSLGPVGSYEQYF	TGTGCCAGCAGCTTGGGCCCCGTAGGGAGCTACGAGCAGTACTTC
NA	TRBV30	NA	TRBJ1-5	CAWSVTGNQPQHF	TGTGCCTGGAGTGTAACAGGAAATCAGCCCCAGCATTTT
NA	TRBV18	NA	TRBJ1-5	CASSPSRDFNQPQHF	TGTGCCAGCTCACCAAGCCGGGACTTCAATCAGCCCCAGCATTTT
NA	TRBV7-8	NA	TRBJ2-5	CASSPRFQETQYF	TGTGCCAGCAGCCCTCGGTTCCAAGAGACCCAGTACTTC
NA	TRBV3-1/TRBV3-2	NA	TRBJ2-7	CASSHLQVSPYEQYF	TGTGCCAGCAGCCACTTACAGGTGAGTCCCTACGAGCAGTACTTC
NA	TRBV7-2	TRBD1	TRBJ2-2	CASRTGVENTGELFF	TGTGCCAGCAGGACAGGGGTAGAGAACACCGGGGAGCTGTTTTTT
NA	TRBV6-6	NA	TRBJ2-7	CASSYAQVSYEQYF	TGTGCCAGCAGTTACGCTCAGGTCTCCTACGAGCAGTACTTC
NA	TRBV18	NA	TRBJ1-6	CASSPSDSPLHF	TGTGCCAGTTCACCGTCGGATTCACCCCTCCACTTT
NA	TRBV6-5	NA	TRBJ1-3	CASSLIQGSGNTIYF	TGTGCCAGCAGTTTAATACAGGGTTCCGGAAACACCATATATTTT
NA	TRBV19	NA	TRBJ1-1	CASSHRSSEAFF	TGTGCCAGTAGTCACCGGAGCAGTGAAGCTTTCTTT
NA	TRBV6-5	TRBD1	TRBJ2-7	CASSYRDRGAYEQYF	TGTGCCAGCAGTTATCGGGACAGGGGAGCCTACGAGCAGTACTTC
NA	TRBV5-4	TRBD1	TRBJ2-7	CASSLAGQGAAWQYF	TGTGCCAGCAGCTTGGCGGGACAGGGGGCTGCTTGGCAGTACTTC
few	TRBV7-8	NA	TRBJ2-7	CASSLDRGGAYEQYF	TGTGCCAGCAGCTTAGATAGGGGAGGAGCCTACGAGCAGTACTTC
NA	TRBV19	NA	TRBJ2-5	CASSIGRHHQETQYF	TGTGCCAGTAGTATAGGTAGACATCATCAAGAGACCCAGTACTTC
NA	TRBV3-1/TRBV3-2	NA	TRBJ2-1	CASSQVEAGEQFF	TGTGCCAGCAGCCAAGTGGAAGCGGGTGAGCAGTTCTTC
NA	TRBV7-2	NA	TRBJ1-5	CASTPGVAQPQHF	TGTGCCAGCACTCCGGGGGTAGCTCAGCCCCAGCATTTT
NA	TRBV7-2	TRBD2	TRBJ2-1	CASSLGGRARNEQFF	TGTGCCAGCAGCTTAGGCGGGAGGGCCCGGAATGAGCAGTTCTTC
NA	TRBV10-3	TRBD1	TRBJ1-1	CAIRQGAKAEAFF	TGTGCCATCAGGCAGGGGGCTAAGGCTGAAGCTTTCTTT
NA	TRBV7-3	TRBD1	TRBJ1-5	CASSSDRNQPQHF	TGTGCCAGCAGCTCGGACAGGAATCAGCCCCAGCATTTT
NA	TRBV9	TRBD2	TRBJ2-5	CASSPSGWSGETQYF	TGTGCCAGCAGCCCTAGCGGGTGGAGCGGAGAGACCCAGTACTTC
NA	TRBV10-3	TRBD2	TRBJ2-5	CATHGTSGPEETQYF	TGTGCCACACATGGGACTAGCGGACCTGAAGAGACCCAGTACTTC
NA	TRBV4-2	TRBD2	TRBJ2-5	CASSQGTSGGAPETQYF	TGTGCCAGCAGCCAGGGGACTAGCGGGGGGGCCCCAGAGACCCAGTACTTC
NA	TRBV19	NA	TRBJ2-1	CASSAKTGSSYNEQFF	TGTGCCAGTAGTGCTAAAACTGGGAGCTCCTACAATGAGCAGTTCTTC
NA	TRBV15	NA	TRBJ2-7	CATSSTRSYEQYF	TGTGCCACCAGCAGTACTAGGTCCTACGAGCAGTACTTC
NA	TRBV18	NA	TRBJ1-1	CASYRGASNTEAFF	TGTGCCAGCTATCGGGGGGCTTCTAACACTGAAGCTTTCTTT
few	TRBV3-1/TRBV3-2	NA	TRBJ1-1	CASSQEGRNTEAFF	TGTGCCAGCAGCCAAGAGGGGCGGAACACTGAAGCTTTCTTT
NA	TRBV4-2	NA	TRBJ2-5	CASSQTPWLAQETQYF	TGTGCCAGCAGCCAGACCCCGTGGCTAGCTCAAGAGACCCAGTACTTC
NA	TRBV21-1	NA	TRBJ1-6	CASSWGQRLLSPLHF	TGTGCCAGCAGTTGGGGACAGAGGTTACTTTCACCCCTCCACTTT
NA	TRBV5-1	NA	TRBJ2-7	CASREQDLSYEQYF	TGCGCCAGCAGAGAACAGGATCTCTCCTACGAGCAGTACTTC
once	TRBV28	TRBD2	TRBJ2-7	CASSFVSGGASEQYF	TGTGCCAGCAGTTTCGTTAGCGGGGGGGCAAGCGAGCAGTACTTC
NA	TRBV5-6	NA	TRBJ1-2	CASSSGRRGSGYTF	TGTGCCAGCAGCTCTGGGAGGAGGGGAAGCGGCTACACCTTC
NA	TRBV19	NA	TRBJ2-1	CASSKITGTTNEQFF	TGTGCCAGTAGTAAGATTACGGGTACCACCAATGAGCAGTTCTTC
once	TRBV28	NA	TRBJ1-1	CASRASTGNTEAFF	TGTGCCAGCAGGGCATCGACAGGAAATACTGAAGCTTTCTTT